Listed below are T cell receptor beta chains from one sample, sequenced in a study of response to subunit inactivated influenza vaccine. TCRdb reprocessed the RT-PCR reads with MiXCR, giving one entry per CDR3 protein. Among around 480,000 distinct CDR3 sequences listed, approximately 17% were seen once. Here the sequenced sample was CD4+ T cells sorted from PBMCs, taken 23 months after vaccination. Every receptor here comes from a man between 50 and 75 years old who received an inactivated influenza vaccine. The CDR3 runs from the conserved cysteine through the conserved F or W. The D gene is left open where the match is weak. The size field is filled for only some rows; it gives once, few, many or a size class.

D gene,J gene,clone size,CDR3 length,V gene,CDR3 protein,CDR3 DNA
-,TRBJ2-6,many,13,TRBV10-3,CAIRSSGANVLTF,TGTGCCATCAGGAGCTCTGGGGCCAACGTCCTGACTTTC
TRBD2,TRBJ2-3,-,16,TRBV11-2,CASRRPGTRSTDTQYF,TGTGCCAGCAGGCGACCCGGGACTAGAAGCACAGATACGCAGTATTTT
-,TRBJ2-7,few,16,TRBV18,CASSPQLRLNSYEQYF,TGTGCCAGCTCACCACAACTAAGGCTAAACTCCTACGAGCAGTACTTC
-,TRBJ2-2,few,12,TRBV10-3,CAIRTPAGELFF,TGTGCCATCAGGACACCAGCCGGGGAGCTGTTTTTT
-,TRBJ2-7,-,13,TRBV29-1,CSVSSASSYEQYF,TGCAGCGTTTCTAGCGCGAGCTCCTACGAGCAGTACTTC
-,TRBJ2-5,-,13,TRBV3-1,CAKKRWLQETQYF,TGTGCCAAAAAACGGTGGCTTCAAGAGACCCAGTACTTC
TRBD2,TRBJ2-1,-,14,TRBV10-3,CAISVGTSGNEQFF,TGTGCCATCAGTGTAGGGACTAGCGGCAATGAGCAGTTCTTC
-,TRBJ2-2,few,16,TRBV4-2,CASSQAGGGYTGELFF,TGTGCCAGCAGCCAAGCCGGGGGCGGATACACCGGGGAGCTGTTTTTT
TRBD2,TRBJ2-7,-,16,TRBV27,CASSFGLAGTGYEQYF,TGTGCCAGCAGTTTTGGACTAGCGGGTACAGGCTACGAGCAGTACTTC
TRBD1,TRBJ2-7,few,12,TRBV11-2,CASQDRVHEQYF,TGTGCCAGCCAGGACAGGGTCCACGAGCAGTACTTC
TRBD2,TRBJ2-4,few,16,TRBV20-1,CSASSTAGGAKNIQYF,TGCAGTGCTAGTAGTACGGCGGGGGGAGCCAAAAACATTCAGTACTTC
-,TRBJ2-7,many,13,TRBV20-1,CSARGLGSYEQYF,TGCAGTGCTAGAGGGCTGGGCTCCTACGAGCAGTACTTC
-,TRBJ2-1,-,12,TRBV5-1,CASSLGLDEQFF,TGCGCCAGCAGCCTTGGACTGGATGAGCAGTTCTTC
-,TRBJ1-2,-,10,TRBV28,CASFQYGYTF,TGTGCCAGCTTCCAGTATGGCTACACCTTC
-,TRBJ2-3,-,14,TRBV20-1,CSARERPSTDTQYF,TGCAGTGCTAGAGAAAGACCGAGCACAGATACGCAGTATTTT
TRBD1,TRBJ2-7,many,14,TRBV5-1,CASSLEGTGGEQYF,TGCGCCAGCAGCTTGGAGGGGACAGGGGGCGAGCAGTACTTC
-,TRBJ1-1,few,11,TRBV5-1,CASIGNTEAFF,TGCGCCAGCATAGGGAACACTGAAGCTTTCTTT
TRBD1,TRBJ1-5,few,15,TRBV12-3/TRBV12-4,CASSPPDRVGQPQHF,TGTGCCAGCAGTCCCCCAGACAGGGTTGGCCAGCCCCAGCATTTT
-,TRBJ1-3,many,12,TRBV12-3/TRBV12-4,CASSSVVGTIYF,TGTGCCAGCAGCAGCGTGGTCGGCACCATATATTTT
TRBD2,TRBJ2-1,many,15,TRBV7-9,CASSSGTSGGNEQFF,TGTGCCAGCAGTTCCGGGACTAGCGGGGGAAATGAGCAGTTCTTC
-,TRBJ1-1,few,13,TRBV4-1,CASSLMGGTEAFF,TGCGCCAGCAGCCTCATGGGGGGTACTGAAGCTTTCTTT
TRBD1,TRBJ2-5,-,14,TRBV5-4,CASRKDRAQETQYF,TGTGCCAGCAGAAAGGACAGGGCGCAAGAGACCCAGTACTTC
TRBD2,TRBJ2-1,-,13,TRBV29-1,CSAGTSPLNEQFF,TGCAGCGCAGGGACTAGCCCTCTCAATGAGCAGTTCTTC
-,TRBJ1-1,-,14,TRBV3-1,CASSPGGGIAEAFF,TGTGCCAGCAGCCCAGGTGGGGGAATCGCTGAAGCTTTCTTT
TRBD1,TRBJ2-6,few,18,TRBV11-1,CASSPRTGASSGANVLTF,TGTGCCAGCAGCCCCAGGACAGGGGCTAGCTCTGGGGCCAACGTCCTGACTTTC
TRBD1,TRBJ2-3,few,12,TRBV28,CASIPGQGSPHF,TGTGCCAGTATTCCAGGACAGGGGTCCCCCCATTTT
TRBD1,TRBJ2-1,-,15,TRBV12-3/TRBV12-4,CASSLTGGTYNEQFF,TGTGCCAGCAGTTTAACAGGGGGGACCTACAATGAGCAGTTCTTC
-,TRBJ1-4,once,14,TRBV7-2,CASSRGGTNEKLFF,TGTGCCAGCAGCAGGGGCGGGACTAATGAAAAACTGTTTTTT
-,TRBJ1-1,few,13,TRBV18,CASSDQGGTEAFF,TGTGCCAGCTCCGACCAGGGTGGGACTGAAGCTTTCTTT
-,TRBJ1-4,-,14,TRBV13,CASSFGRGDEKLFF,TGTGCCAGCAGCTTCGGCAGGGGTGATGAAAAACTGTTTTTT
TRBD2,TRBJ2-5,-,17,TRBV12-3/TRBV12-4,CASSLSGTSPSQETQYF,TGTGCCAGCAGTTTAAGCGGGACTAGCCCATCCCAAGAGACCCAGTACTTC
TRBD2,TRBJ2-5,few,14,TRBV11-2,CASSLPGGIETQYF,TGTGCCAGCAGCTTACCGGGAGGTATCGAGACCCAGTACTTC
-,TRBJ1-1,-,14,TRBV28,CASSPAALGTEAFF,TGTGCCAGCAGCCCGGCGGCACTGGGCACTGAAGCTTTCTTT
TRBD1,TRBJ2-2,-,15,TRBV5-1,CASSIPTGDTGELFF,TGCGCCAGCAGCATACCGACAGGGGACACCGGGGAGCTGTTTTTT
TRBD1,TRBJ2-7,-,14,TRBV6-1,CASRNRDRAYEQYF,TGTGCCAGCAGAAACCGGGACAGGGCTTACGAGCAGTACTTC
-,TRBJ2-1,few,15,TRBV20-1,CSARDRGGAGNEQFF,TGCAGTGCTAGAGATAGGGGGGGCGCAGGCAATGAGCAGTTCTTC
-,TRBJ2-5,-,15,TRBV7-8,CASSSERGPQGTQYF,TGTGCCAGCAGCTCCGAAAGAGGCCCACAGGGGACCCAGTACTTC
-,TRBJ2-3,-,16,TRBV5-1,CASSPLGTMGADTQYF,TGCGCCAGCAGCCCTCTAGGGACGATGGGGGCAGATACGCAGTATTTT
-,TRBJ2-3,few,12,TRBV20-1,CSGGSSTDTQYF,TGCAGCGGGGGATCTAGCACAGATACGCAGTATTTT
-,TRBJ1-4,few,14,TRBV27,CASSHGGWGEKLFF,TGTGCCAGCTCTCACGGGGGGTGGGGCGAAAAACTGTTTTTT
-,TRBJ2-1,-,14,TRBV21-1,CKVPAGGLYNEQFF,TGTAAAGTCCCTGCGGGAGGGCTCTACAATGAGCAGTTCTTT
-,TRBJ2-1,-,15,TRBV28,CASSVGMPPHNEQFF,TGTGCCAGCAGTGTCGGGATGCCCCCCCACAATGAGCAGTTCTTC
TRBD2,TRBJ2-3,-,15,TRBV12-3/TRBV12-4,CASSYLAGGSDTQYF,TGTGCCAGCAGTTACCTAGCGGGGGGCTCAGATACGCAGTATTTT
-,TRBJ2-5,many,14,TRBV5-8,CASSFGLGGGTQYF,TGTGCCAGCAGCTTTGGGCTAGGCGGAGGGACCCAGTACTTC
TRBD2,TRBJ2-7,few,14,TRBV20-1,CSARVPGAGDEQYF,TGCAGTGCTAGGGTCCCTGGGGCGGGGGACGAGCAGTACTTC
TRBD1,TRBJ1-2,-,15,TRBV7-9,CASSLLDRGLYGYTF,TGTGCCAGCAGCTTATTGGACAGGGGGCTGTATGGCTACACCTTC
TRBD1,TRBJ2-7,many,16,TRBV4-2,CASSQLGGGSTYEQYF,TGTGCCAGCAGCCAATTAGGGGGCGGGTCGACCTACGAGCAGTACTTC
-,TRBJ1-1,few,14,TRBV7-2,CASSIRQVFTEAFF,TGTGCCAGCAGCATAAGACAGGTCTTCACTGAAGCTTTCTTT
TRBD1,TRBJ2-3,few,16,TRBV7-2,CASSRRDRGMTDTQYF,TGTGCCAGCAGCCGACGGGACAGGGGGATGACAGATACGCAGTATTTT
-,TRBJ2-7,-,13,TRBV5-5,CASSQDGTYEQYF,TGTGCCAGCAGCCAGGACGGGACCTACGAGCAGTACTTC
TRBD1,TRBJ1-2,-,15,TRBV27,CASSRAGGFNYGYTF,TGTGCCAGCAGCCGGGCAGGGGGCTTTAACTATGGCTACACCTTC
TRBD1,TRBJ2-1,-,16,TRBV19,CASSLETGGSYNEQFF,TGTGCCAGTAGTCTCGAGACAGGGGGCTCCTACAATGAGCAGTTCTTC
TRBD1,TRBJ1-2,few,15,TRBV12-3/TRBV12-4,CASSPEQGATYGYTF,TGTGCCAGCAGTCCCGAACAGGGGGCAACTTATGGCTACACCTTC
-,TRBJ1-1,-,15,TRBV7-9,CASSARGALNTEAFF,TGTGCCAGCAGCGCCCGAGGGGCGCTGAACACTGAAGCTTTCTTT
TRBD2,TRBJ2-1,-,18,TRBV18,CASSLFAGGISTYNEQFF,TGTGCCAGCTCGCTTTTCGCGGGGGGAATATCCACCTACAATGAGCAGTTCTTC
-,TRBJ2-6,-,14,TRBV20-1,CSAPTTSGANVLTF,TGCAGTGCCCCGACGACCTCTGGGGCCAACGTCCTGACTTTC
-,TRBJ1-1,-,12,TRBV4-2,CASSQESGPRIF,TGTGCCAGCAGCCAAGAGTCGGGCCCCCGGATCTTT
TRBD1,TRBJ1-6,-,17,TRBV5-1,CASSLRWDRDVYSPLHF,TGCGCCAGCAGCTTGAGATGGGACAGGGATGTCTATTCACCCCTCCACTTT
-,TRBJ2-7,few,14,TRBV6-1,CASRSEGATYEQYF,TGTGCCAGCAGATCGGAGGGGGCGACCTACGAGCAGTACTTC
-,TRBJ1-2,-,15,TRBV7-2,CASSGGNRRSYGYTF,TGTGCCAGCAGCGGTGGGAACCGCCGCTCCTATGGCTACACCTTC